The 30 T cell receptor beta chains in this list originate from one sample, sequenced in a study of T cell responses to AZD1222 COVID-19 vaccine. Here immunoSEQ multiplex PCR was the method, and the copy in TCRdb shows in-frame clones only, minus some. This table holds over 100,000 clones, around 86% found once. Sequenced material: peripheral blood, taken 28 days after the second dose of the MenACWY control vaccine. The receptors here all came from an adult who received the MenACWY meningococcal vaccine as a control.

This CDR3 is CASSLEQGSDDEQFF. CDR3 DNA sequence: TGTGCCAGCTCACTCGAACAGGGGTCTGACGATGAGCAGTTCTTC. This chain connects TRBV18 to TRBJ2-1; 7 positions agree with TRBD1. In germline, CDR1 is KGHSH, CDR2 LQKENI. J gave up 8 bases and V 4 bases, and 11 bases lay outside the gene matches. CDR3 length: 15 amino acids.

This chain uses TRBV7-9 with TRBJ2-7; D is unresolved. V shed 0 bases and J shed 0 bases, with 12 bases lying between them. The CDR3 spans 16 residues. Germline lookup yields CDR1 SEHNR and CDR2 FQNEAQ (reference sequence). In DNA, the CDR3 is TGTGCCAGCAGCTTAGCGACGGGTGTGAGCTCCTACGAGCAGTACTTC. Translated, it gives CASSLATGVSSYEQYF. The full variable domain, its missing parts supplied by reference TRBV7-9 and TRBJ2-7, is DTGVSQNPRHKITKRGQNVTFRCDPISEHNRLYWYRQTLGQGPEFLTYFQNEAQLEKSRLLSDRFSAERPKGSFSTLEIQRTEQGDSAMYLCASSLATGVSSYEQYFGPGTRLTVT.

This sequence joins TRBV7-6 and TRBJ2-5; 12 positions match TRBD2. CDR3 length: 16 residues. Unmatched junction bases numbered 10, after V lost 1 base and J lost 10 bases. Germline V gene data show CDR1 as SGHVS and CDR2 as FNYEAQ. CDR3 protein: CASSLGLAGAGWDQYF. Written as DNA, the CDR3 is TGTGCCAGCAGCTTAGGACTAGCGGGGGCCGGGTGGGACCAGTACTTC. Combining the CDR3 with reference TRBV7-6 and TRBJ2-5 gives the whole variable domain GAGVSQSPRYKVTKRGQDVALRCDPISGHVSLYWYRQALGQGPEFLTYFNYEAQQDKSGLPNDRFSAERPEGSISTLTIQRTEQRDSAMYRCASSLGLAGAGWDQYFGPGTRLLVL.

This clone showed up just a few times. V is TRBV7-9 and J is TRBJ1-1; 7 bases are a match to TRBD1. Losses at the gene ends were 1 base for V and 1 base for J; bases not matched to a gene: 15. The CDR3 totals 19 residues. Germline V CDR1 and CDR2: SEHNR, FQNEAQ (reference sequence). CDR3 bases: TGTGCCAGCAGCTTAGGACGTGGGACGAGGGGACAGAAGAACACTGAAGCTTTCTTT. Its protein product is CASSLGRGTRGQKNTEAFF.

CDR3 region: CASLPLGWGLRNNEQFF. The CDR3, as DNA: TGTGCCAGCCTGCCCCTCGGGTGGGGTCTCCGCAACAATGAGCAGTTCTTC. The chain employs TRBV27 and TRBJ2-1; D unresolved. V lost 8 bases and J lost 5, with 25 bases in between. Germline V gene data show CDR1 as MNHEY and CDR2 as SMNVEV (reference sequence). The CDR3 is 17 residues long.

This sequence joins TRBV5-4 and TRBJ1-6, with 7 nucleotides matching TRBD1. The CDR3 runs to 16 residues. V shed 0 bases and J 8 bases; nucleotides not matched to a gene: 8. Germline CDR1 reads SGHNT; CDR2 reads YYREEE (reference sequence). In DNA form, the CDR3 reads TGTGCCAGCAGCTTGGTCCACGGGACAGCTTATTCACCCCTCCACTTT. Its protein product is CASSLVHGTAYSPLHF.

CDR3 protein: CAWATGRGEETQYF. DNA for the CDR3: TGTGCCTGGGCGACGGGGAGGGGAGAAGAGACCCAGTACTTC. J is TRBJ2-5 and V is TRBV30; 7 bases map to TRBD2. Germline assignment: CDR1 GTSNPN and CDR2 SVGIG (reference sequence). J gave up 3 bases and V 5 bases, and 9 bases lay outside the gene matches. CDR3 length: 14 residues.

V and J are TRBV28 and TRBJ1-2, with 8 bases aligning to TRBD1. This CDR3 has 15 amino acids. V lost 4 bases, J lost 4 bases, and 8 bases stayed unmatched. Germline CDR1 and CDR2: MDHEN and SYDVKM. Written as DNA, the CDR3 is TGTGCCAGCAGTTCCGACAGGGGAGGGCTCTATGGCTACACCTTC. Protein product: CASSSDRGGLYGYTF.

The chain couples TRBV5-4 to TRBJ2-5; 16 bases align to TRBD2. This CDR3 has 16 residues. Trimming cost V 4 bases and J 5 bases; bases outside gene matches: 5. The germline gives CDR1 SGHNT, CDR2 YYREEE (reference sequence). Here the CDR3 DNA reads TGTGCCAGCAGCGTTGGGACTAGCGGGGGGGGCGAGACCCAGTACTTC. Translating it yields CASSVGTSGGGETQYF.

The genes are TRBV7-3 and TRBJ2-1; D gene uncertain. Germline CDR1 and CDR2: SGHTA and FQGTGA. Trimming shortened V by 5 bases and J by 11 bases, and 13 bases separated the two germline ends. This CDR3 contains 12 residues. The CDR3 DNA sequence: TGTGCCAGCAGCGCGGCCGACACTCAGCAGTTCTTC. This sequence encodes CASSAADTQQFF.

J is TRBJ2-7 and V is TRBV7-7, with D unclear. Trimming left V 4 bases short and J 0 bases short, with 10 bases between. The CDR3 covers 14 residues. CDR1 SSHAT and CDR2 FNYEAQ come from the germline V gene (reference sequence). CDR3 residues: CASSSDFFSYEQYF. CDR3 bases: TGTGCCAGCAGCTCTGACTTTTTCTCCTACGAGCAGTACTTC. The full variable domain, its missing parts supplied by reference TRBV7-7 and TRBJ2-7, is GAGVSQSPRYKVTKRGQDVTLRCDPISSHATLYWYQQALGQGPEFLTYFNYEAQPDKSGLPSDRFSAERPEGSISTLTIQRTEQRDSAMYRCASSSDFFSYEQYFGPGTRLTVT.

The V and J genes are TRBV6-5 and TRBJ2-1; 10 bases align to TRBD2. With 8 bases clipped from V and 4 bases from J, the junction kept 2 bases outside the gene matches. Germline values: CDR1 MNHEY, CDR2 SVGAGI. The CDR3 is made up of 13 amino acids. For the CDR3, the DNA is TGTGCCAGCCAAGCGGGGGGGTACAATGAGCAGTTCTTC. Its translation: CASQAGGYNEQFF.

The chain couples TRBV11-2 to TRBJ2-5, with D perhaps given as TRBD1 or TRBD2 (6 bases each). V lost 1 base to trimming and J lost 2 bases, with 11 bases between them. The CDR3 covers 15 residues. CDR1 is SGHAT and CDR2 is FQNNGV in the germline V gene. Written as DNA, the CDR3 is TGTGCCAGCAGCTTAGGAGGGGGGCAGCAAGAGACCCAGTACTTC. Translation gives CASSLGGGQQETQYF.

The chain employs TRBV7-2 and TRBJ2-7, with 10 positions matching TRBD2. CDR1 and CDR2 (germline): SGHTA, FQGNSA. V lost 4 bases to trimming and J lost 0 bases; unmatched junction nucleotides: 3. The CDR3 runs to 15 residues. The chain's CDR3 is CASSSGLALSYEQYF. The CDR3 region has the DNA TGTGCCAGCAGCTCGGGACTAGCGCTCTCCTACGAGCAGTACTTC.

The chain is built from TRBV3-1 (or the pseudogene TRBV3-2) and TRBJ1-6, with no clear D. Germline V lookup: CDR1 LGHDT, CDR2 YNNKEL (reference sequence). This CDR3 is built from 14 residues. Trimming pared 3 bases from V and 8 bases from J, leaving 11 bases between. The CDR3 loop is CASSHARGDSPLHF. The CDR3 nucleotides are TGTGCCAGCAGCCATGCGAGAGGAGATTCACCCCTCCACTTT.

This sequence joins TRBV5-6 and TRBJ2-2; the match to TRBD1 covers 7 bases. The CDR3 runs 13 residues. Germline lookup yields CDR1 SGHDT and CDR2 YYEEEE. Trimming removed 6 bases from V and 8 bases from J; junction bases left unmatched: 7. The CDR3 bases are TGTGCCAGCAACGACAGGGTGATTGGGGAGCTGTTTTTT. Its translation is CASNDRVIGELFF.

This clone was seen just once. V is TRBV9 and J is TRBJ1-3; D remains ambiguous. Per germline, CDR1 SGDLS and CDR2 YYNGEE. Trimming removed 0 bases from V and 2 bases from J, with 9 bases in between. The CDR3 spans 15 residues. The CDR3 sequence is CASSVEPHPGNTIYF. CDR3 coding DNA: TGTGCCAGCAGCGTAGAACCCCACCCTGGAAACACCATATATTTT.

The rearrangement uses TRBV7-8 and TRBJ1-6; D unresolved. The germline V gene encodes CDR1 SGHVS and CDR2 FQNEAQ. V lost 4 bases and J 8 bases, leaving 12 bases between the germline ends. The CDR3 is made up of 14 amino acids. This CDR3 reads CASSSLRSDSPLHF. In nucleotides, the CDR3 is TGTGCCAGCAGCTCACTCAGATCGGATTCACCCCTCCACTTT.

The chain recombines TRBV12-5 with TRBJ2-7; 9 nucleotides line up with TRBD1. The CDR3 covers 17 residues. Trimming cost V 3 bases and J 4 bases; bases outside gene matches: 13. Germline V gene data show CDR1 as LGHNT and CDR2 as FRNRAP. CDR3 sequence: CASGLRPTGTGRYEQYF. The CDR3 region has the DNA TGTGCTAGTGGTTTACGCCCCACCGGGACAGGGCGATACGAGCAGTACTTC.

The rearrangement links TRBV28 to TRBJ1-2; tentative D call: TRBD1 (5 bases). Germline loops: CDR1 MDHEN, CDR2 SYDVKM. The V gene lost 8 bases and the J gene lost 7 bases, with 23 bases spanning the gap. The length of the CDR3 is 15 residues. This CDR3 is CASGRTRTDIRGYTF. The CDR3 bases are TGTGCCAGCGGACGTACCCGGACGGACATTCGTGGCTACACCTTC.

The gene calls are TRBV23-1 and TRBJ1-4; 8 bases fit TRBD1. TRBV23-1 is labeled an ORF, and its function is uncertain. There are 14 residues in the CDR3. After removal of 3 bases from V and 7 bases from J, the junction contained 4 bases not matched to a gene. The CDR3, as DNA: TGCGCCAGCAGTCACTGGGACAGGTTTGAAAAACTGTTTTTT. It yields the protein CASSHWDRFEKLFF.

This chain uses TRBV10-3 with TRBJ1-4; D uncertain. V was trimmed by 3 bases and J by 8 bases, leaving 13 bases between them. Per the germline V gene, CDR1 is ENHRY and CDR2 is SYGVKD. This CDR3 has 14 residues. The CDR3 loop reads CAISDSGREEKLFF. In nucleotides, the CDR3 is TGTGCCATCAGTGATTCCGGTAGGGAGGAAAAACTGTTTTTT.

V and J are TRBV7-7 and TRBJ1-5; TRBD1 matches 7 bases. The V and J ends lost 1 base and 0 bases, in that order; junction bases with no gene match: 12. The germline gives CDR1 SSHAT, CDR2 FNYEAQ (reference sequence). This CDR3 spans 19 amino acids. CDR3 in amino acids: CASSLVEGARHRSNQPQHF. The CDR3 coding sequence is TGTGCCAGCAGCTTAGTGGAGGGGGCGAGGCATCGTAGCAATCAGCCCCAGCATTTT.

This clone was observed a handful of times. The V gene is TRBV6-4, the J gene TRBJ1-2, with TRBD1 identical over 9 bases. The germline CDR1 and CDR2 sequences are MRHNA and SNTAGT. The ends lost 6 bases at V and 7 bases at J; junction bases unmatched: 6. There are 13 residues in the CDR3. In DNA, the CDR3 is TGTGCCAGCAGACATACAGGGGGCTCTGGCTACACCTTC. Translation gives CASRHTGGSGYTF.

This clone has a single count. The gene calls are TRBV19 and TRBJ2-2; TRBD2 agrees at 9 bases. This CDR3 is 16 amino acids long. The trim removed 5 bases at V and 0 bases at J, leaving 4 bases unmatched. Per the germline V gene, CDR1 is LNHDA and CDR2 is SQIVND (reference sequence). CDR3 DNA: TGTGCCAGTAGTTCTCGCGGGGGGGCGAACACCGGGGAGCTGTTTTTT. This encodes CASSSRGGANTGELFF.

J is TRBJ2-5 and V is TRBV12-3 or TRBV12-4, with D possibly being TRBD1 (5 bases). CDR3 length: 12 residues. With 3 bases removed from V and 7 bases from J, the gap between germline ends came to 9 bases. CDR3 in amino acids: CASSLMGRTQYF. CDR3 in DNA: TGTGCCAGCAGTTTGATGGGGCGGACCCAGTACTTC.

CDR3 sequence: CASSEALRGRAGIHEQYF. CDR3 DNA: TGTGCCAGCAGTGAAGCGCTTCGGGGTAGGGCAGGGATCCACGAGCAGTACTTC. The rearrangement links TRBV2 to TRBJ2-7; TRBD1 or TRBD2 may be the D gene (5 bases each). The CDR3 contains 18 residues. V lost 0 bases to trimming and J lost 5 bases, with 23 bases between them. The germline V gene has CDR1 SNHLY and CDR2 FYNNEI.

This chain connects TRBV6-2 or TRBV6-3 to TRBJ1-5, with 8 bases aligning to TRBD1. The CDR3 contains 17 residues. Germline-derived CDR1 and CDR2 are MNHEY and SVGEGT. V shed 0 bases, J shed 3 bases, and the junction held 7 bases outside the gene matches. The CDR3 protein is CASSYSPGQVFNQPQHF. CDR3 bases: TGTGCCAGCAGTTACTCCCCGGGACAGGTGTTCAATCAGCCCCAGCATTTT.

This clone occurred a few times. The gene calls are TRBV7-2 and TRBJ2-1; 10 bases match TRBD2. V was clipped by 1 base and J by 9 bases; unmatched bases: 3. Per germline, CDR1 SGHTA and CDR2 FQGNSA. The CDR3 length is 14 residues. CDR3 DNA sequence: TGTGCCAGCAGCTTAGAGCGGGGGGGCCTTGAGCAGTTCTTC. This codes for CASSLERGGLEQFF.

The chain carries TRBV11-3 and TRBJ2-1, with D unclear. This CDR3 is 16 amino acids long. V lost 5 bases and J lost 0, with 14 bases in between. Germline lookup yields CDR1 SGHNT and CDR2 YENEEA. This CDR3 is CASSPSWPSSYNEQFF. The CDR3 region has the DNA TGTGCCAGCAGCCCGAGTTGGCCCAGCTCCTACAATGAGCAGTTCTTC.